What follows are 32 T cell receptor beta chains derived from one specimen sequenced in a study of T cell changes during pregnancy in multiple sclerosis. TCRdb's copy holds only in-frame clones and misses some; the assay was immunoSEQ multiplex PCR. The table has approximately 39,000 clones, 92% seen once. Sequenced sample: PBMCs (not recorded whether the cells were cultured). Receptor source: a female donor with multiple sclerosis, enrolled in a pregnancy study.

This chain links TRBV12-5 with TRBJ2-2; D remains ambiguous. The germline gives CDR1 LGHNT, CDR2 FRNRAP. Deletions cut 1 base from V and 5 bases from J, with 8 bases between. The CDR3 contains 14 residues. CDR3 region: CASGLDDLTGELFF. The CDR3 DNA reads TGTGCTAGTGGTTTGGACGACCTAACCGGGGAGCTGTTTTTT. The full variable domain, with the rest looked up from reference TRBV12-5 and TRBJ2-2, is DARVTQTPRHKVTEMGQEVTMRCQPILGHNTVFWYRQTMMQGLELLAYFRNRAPLDDSGMPKDRFSAEMPDATLATLKIQPSEPRDSAVYFCASGLDDLTGELFFGEGSRLTVL.

The chain is built from TRBV9 and TRBJ2-7; 8 nucleotides match TRBD2. This CDR3 contains 16 residues. Germline assignment: CDR1 SGDLS and CDR2 YYNGEE. The junction had 7 bases not matched to a gene; V was cut back by 0 bases and J by 2 bases. CDR3 coding DNA: TGTGCCAGCAGCGTAGGGATGCGGGAGGCAGCCTACGAGCAGTACTTC. Translated: CASSVGMREAAYEQYF.

The chain links TRBV18 to TRBJ2-7; weak D call: TRBD2 (6 bases). This CDR3 has 12 amino acids. V was shortened by 2 bases and J by 7 bases, with 9 bases between the two germline ends. The V gene's germline CDR1 is KGHSH and CDR2 LQKENI. The CDR3 is CASSPEAGEQYF. Written as DNA, the CDR3 is TGTGCCAGCTCACCAGAGGCGGGGGAGCAGTACTTC.

J is TRBJ2-1 and V is TRBV29-1, with D hard to call. V lost 0 bases, J lost 6 bases, and 6 bases lay in between. In germline, CDR1 is SQVTM, CDR2 ANQGSEA. This CDR3 is built from 12 residues. The CDR3: CSVEDLLNEQFF. CDR3 DNA: TGCAGCGTTGAAGATCTACTCAATGAGCAGTTCTTC.

In this sample, this clone turned up once. The chain carries TRBV27 and TRBJ2-2, with D unclear. Germline V CDR1 and CDR2: MNHEY, SMNVEV (reference sequence). V was shortened by 5 bases and J by 0 bases, with 13 bases between the two germline ends. The CDR3 is 16 amino acids. Written as DNA, the CDR3 is TGTGCCAGCAGTAATAGCTACCTGGCGAACACCGGGGAGCTGTTTTTT. It is translated as CASSNSYLANTGELFF.

About this clone: The sample contains more than one DNA sequence encoding this CDR3. The V and J genes are TRBV4-1 and TRBJ2-7; 9 positions agree with TRBD2. The CDR3 has 16 amino acids. Germline CDR1 and CDR2: MGHRA and YSYEKL. Trimming cost V 1 base and J 5 bases; bases outside gene matches: 9. The CDR3 nucleotides are TGCGCCAGCAGCCAAGGACACGGGACTAGCATTGACGAGCAGTACTTC. Protein: CASSQGHGTSIDEQYF.

The genes are TRBV5-4 and TRBJ2-7; TRBD2 matches 9 bases. Per germline, CDR1 SGHNT and CDR2 YYREEE (reference sequence). The CDR3 is 13 residues long. The trim removed 6 bases at V and 3 bases at J, leaving 4 bases unmatched. For the CDR3, the DNA is TGTGCCAGCAAATGGCGGGAGGGCTACGAGCAGTACTTC. Translated, it gives CASKWREGYEQYF.

CDR3 bases: TGTGCCAGCAGCTTAGTTCGTGGGAGGGCAGATACGCAGTATTTT. Protein product: CASSLVRGRADTQYF. The chain has TRBV7-9 and TRBJ2-3; TRBD2 agrees at 7 bases. Germline CDR1 and CDR2: SEHNR and FQNEAQ (reference sequence). After removal of 1 base from V and 4 bases from J, the junction contained 5 bases not matched to a gene. CDR3 length: 15 residues.

V is TRBV5-1 and J is TRBJ2-7; tentatively, D is TRBD2 (5 bases). The CDR3 runs to 16 residues. Germline-derived CDR1 and CDR2 are SGHRS and YFSETQ. The V gene lost 4 bases and the J gene lost 0 bases, with 17 bases spanning the gap. The CDR3 nucleotides are TGCGCCAGCAGCCCCGGGGAGCGGAGCAGCTCCTACGAGCAGTACTTC. It codes for CASSPGERSSSYEQYF.

This clone has just one count. The gene calls are TRBV10-3 and TRBJ2-3; D is perhaps TRBD2 (6 bases). This CDR3 region has 17 residues. V lost 2 bases and J lost 2, with 17 bases in between. CDR1 is ENHRY, CDR2 SYGVKD, per germline. In nucleotides, the CDR3 is TGTGCCATCAGTGAGCCCGGGACTCCCAAATTCACAGATACGCAGTATTTT. Residues: CAISEPGTPKFTDTQYF.

This sequence joins TRBV6-5 and TRBJ1-1, with 7 positions matching TRBD1. Trimming at V came to 2 bases and at J to 1 base, leaving 4 bases not matched to a gene. Germline V gene lookup returns CDR1 MNHEY and CDR2 SVGAGI. The CDR3 loop spans 15 amino acids. CDR3 coding DNA: TGTGCCAGCAGTTACACGGACAGGTCGAACACTGAAGCTTTCTTT. Translation: CASSYTDRSNTEAFF.

The chain recombines TRBV9 with TRBJ2-3, with 8 positions matching TRBD2. With V trimmed by 0 bases and J by 0 bases, 3 bases remained unmatched. Germline V gene lookup returns CDR1 SGDLS and CDR2 YYNGEE. The CDR3 totals 16 residues. CDR3 loop: CASSVGAGASTDTQYF. Written as DNA, the CDR3 is TGTGCCAGCAGCGTAGGAGCGGGGGCAAGCACAGATACGCAGTATTTT.

By frequency in the sample, this clone is medium-sized. CDR3 sequence (DNA): TGTGCCAGCAGCAAAGGGGGAAGTGAAAAACTGTTTTTT. Translation gives CASSKGGSEKLFF. The rearrangement uses TRBV21-1 and TRBJ1-4. TRBV21-1 constitutes a pseudogene. CDR3 length equals 13 residues.

The chain combines TRBV18 with TRBJ1-1, with D maybe TRBD1 (5 bases). From germline, CDR1 is KGHSH and CDR2 LQKENI. The CDR3 contains 13 residues. The V and J ends lost 2 bases and 5 bases respectively, with 9 bases between them. The CDR3 loop reads CASSPGGRTEAFF. CDR3 bases: TGTGCCAGCTCACCAGGGGGAAGAACTGAAGCTTTCTTT.

V is TRBV7-2 and J is TRBJ2-7; 7 bases agree with TRBD1. The CDR3 sequence is 12 residues long. From germline, CDR1 is SGHTA and CDR2 FQGNSA. V trimming: 5 bases; J trimming: 4 bases; junction bases outside the gene matches: 2. The CDR3, as DNA: TGTGCCAGCAGCAAGACAGGGTACGAGCAGTACTTC. Its protein product is CASSKTGYEQYF.

The chain carries TRBV30 and TRBJ2-7, with a possible D match to TRBD1 (5 bases). The CDR3 runs to 14 residues. Germline V CDR1 and CDR2: GTSNPN, SVGIG (reference sequence). V was clipped by 3 bases and J by 1 base, with 13 bases between them. The chain's CDR3 is CAWSDKGRSYEQYF. CDR3 nucleotides: TGTGCCTGGAGCGACAAGGGGCGTTCCTACGAGCAGTACTTC.

The rearrangement joins TRBV11-3 to TRBJ2-3; the match to TRBD1 covers 10 bases. This CDR3 has 16 residues. Germline V lookup: CDR1 SGHNT, CDR2 YENEEA. Losses at the gene ends were 2 bases for V and 4 bases for J; bases not matched to a gene: 6. The CDR3 bases are TGTGCCAGCAGCTTACCTATAGGGACAGGGGCAGATACGCAGTATTTT. This codes for CASSLPIGTGADTQYF.

This chain connects TRBV6-1 to TRBJ1-1; D is perhaps TRBD1 (5 bases). Germline loops: CDR1 MNHNS, CDR2 SASEGT. V was shortened by 5 bases and J by 3 bases, with 10 bases between the two germline ends. The CDR3 loop spans 13 amino acids. In DNA, the CDR3 is TGTGCCAGCAGTACCCAGGGCTACACTGAAGCTTTCTTT. Its protein is CASSTQGYTEAFF.

The chain uses TRBV19 and TRBJ1-1, with D maybe TRBD1 (5 bases). Germline values: CDR1 LNHDA, CDR2 SQIVND (reference sequence). The CDR3 sequence is 15 residues long. Trimming removed 3 bases from V and 1 base from J, with 12 bases in between. CDR3 amino acids: CASSIEGSGNTEAFF. In DNA form, the CDR3 reads TGTGCCAGTAGTATCGAGGGGAGTGGGAACACTGAAGCTTTCTTT.

The chain has TRBV7-2 and TRBJ2-1; 8 nucleotides agree with TRBD1. CDR3 size: 15 residues. J lost 8 bases, V lost 6 bases, and 12 bases had no gene match. Germline V gene lookup returns CDR1 SGHTA and CDR2 FQGNSA. This CDR3 reads CASRAQSTGAHEQFF. Written as DNA, the CDR3 is TGTGCCAGCAGAGCCCAATCGACAGGGGCCCATGAGCAGTTCTTC.

V gene TRBV30 combines with J gene TRBJ1-2, with a weak D call TRBD1 (5 bases). CDR3 size: 13 residues. V was clipped by 1 base and J by 8 bases, with 14 bases between them. Per the germline V gene, CDR1 is GTSNPN and CDR2 is SVGIG (reference sequence). CDR3: CAWSEGNEHGYTF. DNA for the CDR3: TGTGCCTGGAGTGAGGGGAATGAACACGGCTACACCTTC.

The V and J genes are TRBV6-4 and TRBJ2-7, with 10 bases matching TRBD2. V shed 4 bases and J 12 bases; nucleotides not matched to a gene: 21. The CDR3 covers 17 residues. The germline V gene encodes CDR1 MRHNA and CDR2 SNTAGT. CDR3 residues: CASSARQTGLADGFGYF. The CDR3 DNA sequence: TGTGCCAGCAGTGCCCGACAAACCGGACTAGCGGACGGGTTTGGGTACTTC.

The rearrangement links TRBV30 to TRBJ2-7; TRBD1 matches 8 bases. The germline CDR1 and CDR2 sequences are GTSNPN and SVGIG (reference sequence). The CDR3 sequence is 15 residues long. V was clipped by 4 bases and J by 0 bases; unmatched bases: 8. Written as DNA, the CDR3 is TGTGCCTGGACCAAGGGGGACAGGAACTCCTACGAGCAGTACTTC. Translation: CAWTKGDRNSYEQYF.

The V call is TRBV7-9, the J call TRBJ2-1; the D is unclear. This CDR3 is built from 11 residues. The ends were cut back, 4 bases at V and 9 bases at J, with 7 bases in the middle. Germline assignment: CDR1 SEHNR and CDR2 FQNEAQ (reference sequence). DNA for the CDR3: TGTGCCAGCAGCTCGCTCCGTGAGCAGTTCTTC. Amino acids: CASSSLREQFF.

The chain links TRBV4-2 to TRBJ2-1, with D possibly matching TRBD1 (6 bases). CDR1 and CDR2 (germline): LGHNA, YNFKEQ. V dropped 1 base and J dropped 7 bases, with 17 bases sitting between them. The CDR3 runs 16 residues. CDR3 sequence (DNA): TGTGCCAGCAGCCAAGGAAATACAGGGCTGGGTAATGAGCAGTTCTTC. Encoded protein: CASSQGNTGLGNEQFF.

This clone has a single count. The chain is built from TRBV7-6 and TRBJ2-2, with a possible D match to TRBD2 (6 bases). V lost 2 bases and J lost 5, with 21 bases in between. The CDR3 sequence is 18 residues long. The germline CDR1 and CDR2 sequences are SGHVS and FNYEAQ. Here the CDR3 reads CASSLRPPAGAQTGELFF. CDR3 DNA: TGTGCCAGCAGCTTACGACCGCCAGCGGGTGCACAGACCGGGGAGCTGTTTTTT.

This sequence joins TRBV28 and TRBJ1-5; possibly TRBD1 for D (6 bases). The CDR3 spans 12 residues. Trimming shortened V by 7 bases and J by 7 bases, and 11 bases separated the two germline ends. Looked up from germline, CDR1 is MDHEN and CDR2 is SYDVKM. CDR3 sequence (DNA): TGTGCCAGCATCTCCGGGGGCCAGCCCCAGCATTTT. This encodes CASISGGQPQHF.

This clone appeared a single time. The chain employs TRBV25-1 and TRBJ2-7; D possibly matches TRBD1 or TRBD2 (5 bases each). Between the trimmed V and J ends, which lost 5 bases and 6 bases, there was a span of 17 bases. CDR3 length: 14 amino acids. Germline CDR1 reads MGHDK; CDR2 reads SYGVNS. CDR3 loop: CASSPAGQGGEQYF. DNA for the CDR3: TGTGCCAGCAGTCCCGCGGGTCAGGGTGGCGAGCAGTACTTC.

Notes on this clone: Its ends do not fully match the called genes, so a read error is possible. The gene calls are TRBV30 and TRBJ1-2; maybe TRBD1 (6 bases). In germline, CDR1 is GTSNPN, CDR2 SVGIG (reference sequence). This CDR3 region has 12 residues. The chain's CDR3 is CAWSLRDKRANF. The CDR3 DNA sequence: TGTGCCTGGAGTCTCCGGGACAAGAGGGCGAACTTC. The variable domain in full, with the rest retrieved from reference TRBV30 and TRBJ1-2, is SQTIHQWPATLVQPVGSPLSLECTVEGTSNPNLYWYRQAAGRGLQLLFYSVGIGQISSEVPQNLSASRPQDRQFILSSKKLLLSDSGFYLCAWSLRDKRANFGSGTRLTVV.

This chain links TRBV7-9 with TRBJ2-3; 9 nucleotides line up with TRBD2. The CDR3 consists of 15 residues. Germline CDR1 and CDR2: SEHNR and FQNEAQ (reference sequence). J gave up 2 bases and V 8 bases, and 8 bases lay outside the gene matches. The DNA for the CDR3 is TGTGCCAGCGGGCCTAGCGGGGAAAACACAGATACGCAGTATTTT. Protein product: CASGPSGENTDTQYF.

This clone occurred a few times. The rearrangement joins TRBV20-1 to TRBJ1-2; D is undetermined. The CDR3 is 9 amino acids. The V end was cut by 2 bases, the J end by 8 bases, with 3 bases between. CDR1 is DFQATT and CDR2 is SNEGSKA in the germline V gene (reference sequence). This chain's CDR3 is CSARFGYTF. The DNA of the CDR3 is TGCAGTGCTAGATTCGGCTACACCTTC.

This chain links TRBV18 with TRBJ2-7; the D call may be TRBD1 or TRBD2 (6 bases each). The CDR3 covers 15 residues. CDR1 is KGHSH and CDR2 is LQKENI in the germline V gene. Trimming cost V 0 bases and J 4 bases, with 13 bases left between them. CDR3 amino acids: CASSPPGQGTYEQYF. The CDR3 nucleotides read TGTGCCAGCTCACCACCGGGGCAGGGGACTTACGAGCAGTACTTC. Variable domain in full (rest from reference TRBV18 and TRBJ2-7): NAGVMQNPRHLVRRRGQEARLRCSPMKGHSHVYWYRQLPEEGLKFMVYLQKENIIDESGMPKERFSAEFPKEGPSILRIQQVVRGDSAAYFCASSPPGQGTYEQYFGPGTRLTVT.